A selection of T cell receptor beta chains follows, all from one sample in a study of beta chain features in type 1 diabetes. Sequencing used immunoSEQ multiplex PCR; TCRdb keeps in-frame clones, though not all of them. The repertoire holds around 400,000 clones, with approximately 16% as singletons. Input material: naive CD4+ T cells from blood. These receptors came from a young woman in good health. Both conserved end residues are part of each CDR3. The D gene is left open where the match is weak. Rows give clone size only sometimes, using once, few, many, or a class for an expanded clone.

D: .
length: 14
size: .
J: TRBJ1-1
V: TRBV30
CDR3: CAWSVLLMNTEAFF
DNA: TGTGCCTGGAGTGTACTGTTGATGAACACTGAAGCTTTCTTT

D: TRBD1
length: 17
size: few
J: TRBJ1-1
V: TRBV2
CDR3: CASPRTGDRALNTEAFF
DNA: TGTGCCAGCCCACGAACGGGCGACAGGGCCTTGAACACTGAAGCTTTCTTT

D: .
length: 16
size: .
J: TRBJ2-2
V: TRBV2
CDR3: CASSDLEQGNTGELFF
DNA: TGTGCCAGCAGTGATTTGGAACAGGGGAACACCGGGGAGCTGTTTTTT

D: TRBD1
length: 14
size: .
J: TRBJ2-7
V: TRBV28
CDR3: CASRGTGSSYEQYF
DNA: TGTGCCAGCAGGGGGACAGGCAGCTCCTACGAGCAGTACTTC

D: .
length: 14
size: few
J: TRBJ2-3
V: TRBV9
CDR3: CASSVLASTDTQYF
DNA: TGTGCCAGCAGCGTATTAGCGTCCACAGATACGCAGTATTTT

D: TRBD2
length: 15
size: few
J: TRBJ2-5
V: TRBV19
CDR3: CASSILAGGEETQYF
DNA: TGTGCCAGTAGTATCCTAGCGGGAGGGGAAGAGACCCAGTACTTC

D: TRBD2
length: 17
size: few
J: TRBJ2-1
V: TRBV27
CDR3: CASSPTRLAAAYNEQFF
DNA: TGTGCCAGCAGTCCAACCCGACTAGCGGCCGCCTACAATGAGCAGTTCTTC

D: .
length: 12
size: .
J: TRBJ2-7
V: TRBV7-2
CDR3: CASSSGLNEQYF
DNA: TGTGCCAGCAGCTCAGGACTTAACGAGCAGTACTTC

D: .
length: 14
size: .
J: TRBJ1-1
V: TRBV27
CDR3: CASSLEVGATEAFF
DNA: TGTGCCAGCAGTTTAGAGGTGGGGGCCACTGAAGCTTTCTTT

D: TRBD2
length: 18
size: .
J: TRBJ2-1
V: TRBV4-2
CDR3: CASSQDGRRTSGANEQFF
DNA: TGTGCCAGCAGCCAAGATGGAAGGAGGACTAGCGGCGCCAATGAGCAGTTCTTC

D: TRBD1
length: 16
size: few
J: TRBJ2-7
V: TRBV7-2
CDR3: CASSLGSGTGRHEQYF
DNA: TGTGCCAGCAGCCTTGGATCCGGGACAGGGCGCCACGAGCAGTACTTC

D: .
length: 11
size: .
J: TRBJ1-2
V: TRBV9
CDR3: CASGGALGYTF
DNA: TGTGCCAGCGGGGGGGCGCTTGGCTACACCTTC

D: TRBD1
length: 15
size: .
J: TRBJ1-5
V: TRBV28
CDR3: CASREGQNGNQPQHF
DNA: TGTGCCAGCAGAGAGGGACAGAACGGCAATCAGCCCCAGCATTTT

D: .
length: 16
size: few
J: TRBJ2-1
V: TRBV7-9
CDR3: CASSAPGIKGQNEQFF
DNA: TGTGCCAGCAGCGCCCCAGGGATTAAAGGCCAGAATGAGCAGTTCTTC

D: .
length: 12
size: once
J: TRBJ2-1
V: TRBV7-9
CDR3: CASTLYYNEQFF
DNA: TGTGCCAGCACCCTTTATTACAATGAGCAGTTCTTC

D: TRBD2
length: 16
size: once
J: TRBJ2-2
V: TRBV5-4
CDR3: CASRSSGRRGAGELFF
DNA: TGTGCCAGCAGATCCAGCGGGAGGAGAGGTGCCGGGGAGCTGTTTTTT

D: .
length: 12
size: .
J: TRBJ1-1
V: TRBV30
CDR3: CAWSADDKEAFF
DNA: TGTGCCTGGAGTGCTGATGACAAGGAAGCTTTCTTT

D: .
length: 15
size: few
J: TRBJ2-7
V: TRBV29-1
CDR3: CSVEDQGSTLDEQYF
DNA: TGCAGCGTTGAAGACCAGGGATCGACGTTGGACGAGCAGTACTTC

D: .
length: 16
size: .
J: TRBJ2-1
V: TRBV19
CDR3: CASSIVGRHTYNEQFF
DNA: TGTGCCAGTAGTATAGTGGGGCGACATACCTACAATGAGCAGTTCTTC

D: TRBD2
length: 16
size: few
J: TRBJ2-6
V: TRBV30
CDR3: CAWRLAGVSGANVLTF
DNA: TGTGCCTGGAGGTTAGCGGGAGTGTCTGGGGCCAACGTCCTGACTTTC

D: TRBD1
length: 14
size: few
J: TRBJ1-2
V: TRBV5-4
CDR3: CASRVDRGEYGYTF
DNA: TGTGCCAGCAGAGTGGACAGGGGCGAGTATGGCTACACCTTC

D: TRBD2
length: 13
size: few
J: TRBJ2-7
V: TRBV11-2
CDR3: CASESGNTYEQYF
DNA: TGTGCCAGCGAGAGCGGGAACACCTACGAGCAGTACTTC

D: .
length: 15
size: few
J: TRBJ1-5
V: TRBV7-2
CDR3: CASSLVSGDNQPQHF
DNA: TGTGCCAGCAGCTTAGTGTCGGGAGACAATCAGCCCCAGCATTTT

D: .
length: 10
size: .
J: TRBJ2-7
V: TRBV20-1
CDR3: CSARSYEQYF
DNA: TGCAGTGCTAGGAGCTACGAGCAGTACTTC

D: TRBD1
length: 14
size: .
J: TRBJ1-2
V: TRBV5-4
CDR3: CASSLGGQVYGYTF
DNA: TGTGCCAGCAGCTTGGGGGGACAGGTCTATGGCTACACCTTC

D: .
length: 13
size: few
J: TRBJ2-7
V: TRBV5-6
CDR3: CASSLDRVYEQYF
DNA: TGTGCCAGCAGCTTGGACAGGGTCTACGAGCAGTACTTC

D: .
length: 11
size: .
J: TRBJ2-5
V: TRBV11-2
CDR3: CASKRGETQYF
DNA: TGTGCCAGCAAGCGTGGGGAGACCCAGTACTTC

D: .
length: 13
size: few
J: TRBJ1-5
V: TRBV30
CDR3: CAWNRRGDQPQHF
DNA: TGTGCCTGGAATCGGCGGGGGGATCAGCCCCAGCATTTT

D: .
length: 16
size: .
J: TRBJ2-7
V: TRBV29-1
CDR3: CSVEDPDRGGSYEQYF
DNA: TGCAGCGTTGAAGATCCGGATAGGGGTGGGTCCTACGAGCAGTACTTC

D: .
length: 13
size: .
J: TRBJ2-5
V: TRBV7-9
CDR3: CASSWAGQETQYF
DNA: TGTGCCAGCAGCTGGGCAGGGCAAGAGACCCAGTACTTC

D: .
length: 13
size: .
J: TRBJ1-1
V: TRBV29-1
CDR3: CSVRALFGTEAFF
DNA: TGCAGCGTCAGGGCCCTTTTTGGCACTGAAGCTTTCTTT

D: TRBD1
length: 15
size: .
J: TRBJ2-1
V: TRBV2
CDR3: CASTLTGGAYNEQFF
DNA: TGTGCCAGCACTCTCACAGGGGGCGCCTACAATGAGCAGTTCTTC

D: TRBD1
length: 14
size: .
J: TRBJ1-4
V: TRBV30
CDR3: CAWSPGQGEVKLFF
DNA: TGTGCCTGGAGTCCAGGACAGGGGGAAGTAAAACTGTTTTTT

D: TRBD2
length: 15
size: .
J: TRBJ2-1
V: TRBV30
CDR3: CAWDDSGRATNEQFF
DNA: TGTGCCTGGGACGATAGCGGGAGGGCTACGAATGAGCAGTTCTTC

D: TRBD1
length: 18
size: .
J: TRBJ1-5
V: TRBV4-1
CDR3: CASSHGQGAGIRNQPQHF
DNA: TGCGCCAGCAGCCACGGACAGGGGGCAGGGATTCGTAATCAGCCCCAGCATTTT

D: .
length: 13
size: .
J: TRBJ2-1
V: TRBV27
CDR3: CASSFRTYNEQFF
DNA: TGTGCCAGCAGTTTCCGGACATACAATGAGCAGTTCTTC

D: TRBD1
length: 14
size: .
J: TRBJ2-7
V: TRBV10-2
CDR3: CASSEPGQGYEQYF
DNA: TGCGCCAGCAGTGAGCCTGGACAGGGCTACGAGCAGTACTTC

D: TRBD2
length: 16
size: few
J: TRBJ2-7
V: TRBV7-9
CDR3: CASSRGLAGVSYEQYF
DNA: TGTGCCAGCAGCCGCGGACTAGCGGGAGTTTCCTACGAGCAGTACTTC

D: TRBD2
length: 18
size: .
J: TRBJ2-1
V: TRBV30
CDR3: CAWSVPGLAGGLGNEQFF
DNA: TGTGCCTGGAGCGTCCCGGGACTAGCGGGAGGGCTGGGGAATGAGCAGTTCTTC

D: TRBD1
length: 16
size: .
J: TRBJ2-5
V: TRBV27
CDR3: CASSKPGDSQRETQYF
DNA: TGTGCCAGCAGTAAGCCCGGGGACAGTCAGCGAGAGACCCAGTACTTC

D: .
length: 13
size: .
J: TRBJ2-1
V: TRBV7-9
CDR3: CASGKEATNEQFF
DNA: TGTGCCAGCGGGAAGGAGGCCACGAATGAGCAGTTCTTC

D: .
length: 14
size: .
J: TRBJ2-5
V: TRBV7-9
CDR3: CASYQVRAGETQYF
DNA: TGTGCCAGCTACCAAGTGAGGGCTGGAGAGACCCAGTACTTC

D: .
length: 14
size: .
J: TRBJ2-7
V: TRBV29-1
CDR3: CSVVRQAPPYEQYF
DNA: TGCAGCGTTGTACGGCAGGCTCCTCCCTACGAGCAGTACTTC